One and the same sample provided the 18 T cell receptor beta chains below, sequenced in a study of Graves' ophthalmopathy and Graves' hyperthyroidism. RNA served as the template for amplifying TCR beta CDR3 regions. First-round RT-PCR with HTBI primers preceded a second-round multiplex PCR. TCRdb itself ran the multiplex PCR reads through MiXCR, one entry per CDR3 protein. The repertoire holds fewer than 600,000 distinct CDR3 sequences, with roughly 14% as singletons. Source material: blood. Every receptor here comes from a woman aged 30 to 39 with Graves' ophthalmopathy.

V and J are TRBV28 and TRBJ2-2; the D is unclear. Trimming pared 6 bases from V and 3 bases from J, leaving 8 bases between. The CDR3 runs to 13 residues. Germline lookup yields CDR1 MDHEN and CDR2 SYDVKM. CDR3 region: CASSTQDTGELFF. The CDR3 region has the DNA TGTGCCAGCAGCACCCAGGACACCGGGGAGCTGTTTTTT.

This clonotype was detected ten times or more. The rearrangement links TRBV19 to TRBJ2-5; 8 nucleotides agree with TRBD2. The J segment lost 4 bases and the V segment lost 0 bases, leaving 4 bases of the junction unmatched. The CDR3 is 15 amino acids. Per the germline V gene, CDR1 is LNHDA and CDR2 is SQIVND (reference sequence). CDR3 nucleotide sequence: TGTGCCAGTAGTATAGAGGCGGCGGGAGGAGAGACCCAGTACTTC. It is translated as CASSIEAAGGETQYF.

This clonotype was seen ten or more times. This chain uses TRBV29-1 with TRBJ2-5, with a possible D match to TRBD1 (6 bases). CDR1 is SQVTM and CDR2 is ANQGSEA in the germline V gene. This CDR3 comprises 13 residues. Trimming left V 3 bases short and J 2 bases short, with 10 bases between. The DNA for the CDR3 is TGCAGCGTTGATCGCCAGGGGCAAGAGACCCAGTACTTC. Translation gives CSVDRQGQETQYF.

Ten or more counts support this clonotype. V gene TRBV11-3 combines with J gene TRBJ1-1; D unresolved. The ends were cut back, 5 bases at V and 2 bases at J, with 12 bases in the middle. The CDR3 totals 14 residues. CDR1 and CDR2 (germline): SGHNT, YENEEA. The CDR3 region has the DNA TGTGCCAGCAGCGGTAGGGTTGGAAACACTGAAGCTTTCTTT. Translating it yields CASSGRVGNTEAFF.

This clonotype was counted at least ten times. The genes are TRBV6-1 and TRBJ1-2, with D perhaps matching TRBD1 (6 bases). The CDR3 loop spans 16 amino acids. CDR1 is MNHNS and CDR2 is SASEGT in the germline V gene. Trimming pared 7 bases from V and 3 bases from J, leaving 21 bases between. The CDR3 bases are TGTGCCAGCACCCCAGGGAGGGGGATCCGGGACTATGGCTACACCTTC. Translating gives CASTPGRGIRDYGYTF.

The sample holds many counts of this clonotype. V usage is TRBV30 and J usage is TRBJ2-7; TRBD2 matches 9 bases. The CDR3 has 15 residues. The germline V gene encodes CDR1 GTSNPN and CDR2 SVGIG (reference sequence). V dropped 0 bases and J dropped 7; count of bases not matched to a gene: 10. The CDR3 region has the DNA TGTGCCTGGAGTGTTGGGCCAGCGGGAGGACGGGAGCAGTACTTC. This sequence encodes CAWSVGPAGGREQYF. The variable domain in full, with the rest retrieved from reference TRBV30 and TRBJ2-7, is SQTIHQWPATLVQPVGSPLSLECTVEGTSNPNLYWYRQAAGRGLQLLFYSVGIGQISSEVPQNLSASRPQDRQFILSSKKLLLSDSGFYLCAWSVGPAGGREQYFGPGTRLTVT.

The chain combines TRBV4-1 with TRBJ2-7; 7 positions match TRBD1. V gave up 3 bases and J gave up 4 bases; unmatched junction bases: 9. The CDR3 length is 15 residues. CDR1 is MGHRA and CDR2 is YSYEKL in the germline V gene. CDR3 nucleotide sequence: TGCGCCAGCAGCCACGCACAGGGGTCGAATTACGAGCAGTACTTC. It translates to CASSHAQGSNYEQYF.

This clonotype was counted a few times. The chain couples TRBV11-3 to TRBJ2-2; D unclear. The length of the CDR3 is 15 residues. From germline, CDR1 is SGHNT and CDR2 YENEEA. The V and J ends lost 0 bases and 6 bases respectively, with 11 bases between them. CDR3 in amino acids: CASSLDGRVAGELFF. The CDR3 nucleotides are TGTGCCAGCAGCTTAGATGGACGGGTGGCCGGGGAGCTGTTTTTT. The whole variable domain, remainder taken from reference TRBV11-3 and TRBJ2-2, is EAGVVQSPRYKIIEKKQPVAFWCNPISGHNTLYWYLQNLGQGPELLIRYENEEAVDDSQLPKDRFSAERLKGVDSTLKIQPAELGDSAVYLCASSLDGRVAGELFFGEGSRLTVL.

This clonotype was found many times. The V call is TRBV11-2, the J call TRBJ1-1; 7 bases are shared with TRBD1. With V trimmed by 5 bases and J by 5 bases, 17 bases remained unmatched. This CDR3 is built from 17 residues. Germline V gene data show CDR1 as SGHAT and CDR2 as FQNNGV. DNA for the CDR3: TGTGCCAGCAGCCATCTCCGGGACAGTTTCTTTACGACTGAAGCTTTCTTT. It yields the protein CASSHLRDSFFTTEAFF.

This clonotype was counted only a few times. The chain carries TRBV20-1 and TRBJ1-3; TRBD1 might be the D (5 bases). This CDR3 region has 13 residues. Per the germline V gene, CDR1 is DFQATT and CDR2 is SNEGSKA (reference sequence). CDR3 sequence (DNA): TGCAGCTCGGGACGGATCTCTGGAAACACCATATATTTT. This codes for CSSGRISGNTIYF.

The chain recombines TRBV11-2 with TRBJ2-7; D ambiguous. Looked up from germline, CDR1 is SGHAT and CDR2 is FQNNGV. V dropped 3 bases and J dropped 1 base, with 16 bases sitting between them. This CDR3 comprises 16 residues. CDR3 region: CASSLHARRTSYEQYF. The CDR3 DNA reads TGTGCCAGCAGCTTGCATGCGCGGAGAACTTCCTACGAGCAGTACTTC.

This chain uses TRBV5-1 with TRBJ1-2; TRBD1 aligns across 10 bases. This CDR3 contains 14 residues. The V gene end was trimmed by 0 bases and the J gene end by 6 bases; junction bases not matched to a gene: 2. Germline lookup yields CDR1 SGHRS and CDR2 YFSETQ. CDR3 in DNA: TGCGCCAGCAGCTTGGACGGACAGGGGGATGGCTACACCTTC. This translates into CASSLDGQGDGYTF.

This clonotype was counted many times. V and J are TRBV9 and TRBJ1-1; D gene unclear. This CDR3 is built from 13 residues. Trimming pared 0 bases from V and 1 base from J, leaving 4 bases between. Germline V gives CDR1 SGDLS, CDR2 YYNGEE. The CDR3 sequence is CASSVDTNTEAFF. The CDR3 DNA is TGTGCCAGCAGCGTAGACACGAACACTGAAGCTTTCTTT.

The chain employs TRBV11-2 and TRBJ2-7; D is possibly TRBD2 (6 bases). The CDR3 spans 14 residues. V gave up 2 bases and J gave up 4 bases, with 12 bases separating them. The germline CDR1 and CDR2 sequences are SGHAT and FQNNGV. This CDR3 reads CASSLRAGIYEQYF. The CDR3 DNA follows: TGTGCCAGCAGCTTACGGGCGGGGATTTACGAGCAGTACTTC.

There are many counts of this clonotype. The CDR3: CASSEDGRSNQPQHF. For the CDR3, the DNA is TGTGCCAGCAGTGAAGATGGGAGGAGCAATCAGCCCCAGCATTTT. This rearrangement joins TRBV6-1 to TRBJ1-5; the D is unclear. Trimming took off 1 base at V and 1 base at J, with 8 bases between the two ends. Germline values: CDR1 MNHNS, CDR2 SASEGT. CDR3 size: 15 residues.

The table lists this clonotype with many counts. The rearrangement uses TRBV2 and TRBJ2-1; the D is unclear. The CDR3 runs 13 residues. V lost 4 bases to trimming and J lost 7 bases, with 11 bases between them. The germline V gene encodes CDR1 SNHLY and CDR2 FYNNEI. CDR3 residues: CASSGTALNEQFF. The CDR3, as DNA: TGTGCCAGCAGTGGAACTGCCCTAAATGAGCAGTTCTTC.

This clonotype was recorded many times. The V and J genes are TRBV12-3 or TRBV12-4 and TRBJ1-6, with 12 bases identical to TRBD1. CDR3 length equals 13 residues. After removal of 6 bases from V and 13 bases from J, the junction contained 4 bases not matched to a gene. In DNA form, the CDR3 reads TGTGCCAGCAGACGGGACAGGGGGCTGCCCCTCCACTTT. It codes for CASRRDRGLPLHF.

This clonotype was counted at least ten times. V gene TRBV5-6 combines with J gene TRBJ2-5; D possibly corresponds to TRBD1 (6 bases). The ends were cut back, 6 bases at V and 7 bases at J, with 10 bases in the middle. From germline, CDR1 is SGHDT and CDR2 YYEEEE. The CDR3 length is 11 residues. This CDR3 reads CASTRGGTQYF. CDR3 in DNA: TGTGCCAGCACCAGAGGGGGGACCCAGTACTTC.